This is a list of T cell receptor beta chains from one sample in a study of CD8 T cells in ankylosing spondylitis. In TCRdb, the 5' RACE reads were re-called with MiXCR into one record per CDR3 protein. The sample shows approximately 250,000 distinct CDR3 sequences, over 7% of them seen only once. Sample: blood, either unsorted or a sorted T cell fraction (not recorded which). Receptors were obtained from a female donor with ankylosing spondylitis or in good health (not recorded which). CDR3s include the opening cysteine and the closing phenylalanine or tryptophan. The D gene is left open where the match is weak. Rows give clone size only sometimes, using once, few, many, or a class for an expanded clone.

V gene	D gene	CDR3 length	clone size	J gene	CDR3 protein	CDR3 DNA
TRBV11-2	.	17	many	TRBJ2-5	CASSLDRLPGDKETQYF	TGTGCCAGCAGCTTAGATCGCCTACCGGGAGACAAAGAGACCCAGTACTTC
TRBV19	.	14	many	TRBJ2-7	CASSAGTPIGEQYF	TGTGCCAGTAGTGCCGGGACACCCATCGGCGAGCAGTACTTC
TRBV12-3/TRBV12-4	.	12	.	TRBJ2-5	CAIGGGVETQYF	TGTGCCATCGGGGGCGGGGTTGAGACCCAGTACTTC
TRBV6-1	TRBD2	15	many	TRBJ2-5	CASSRWRGDQETQYF	TGTGCCAGCAGCCGTTGGCGGGGGGACCAAGAGACCCAGTACTTC
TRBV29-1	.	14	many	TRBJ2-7	CSVEPGQGGYEQYF	TGCAGCGTTGAACCCGGACAGGGAGGGTACGAGCAGTACTTC
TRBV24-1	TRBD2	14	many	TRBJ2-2	CATSERTSPGELFF	TGTGCCACCAGTGAGCGGACTAGTCCCGGGGAGCTGTTTTTT
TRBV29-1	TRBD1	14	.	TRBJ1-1	CSVAGKTGLTEAFF	TGCAGCGTAGCCGGGAAGACAGGGCTCACTGAAGCTTTCTTT
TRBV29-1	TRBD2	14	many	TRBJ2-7	CSVDGSGRADEQYF	TGCAGCGTTGACGGGAGCGGGAGGGCCGACGAGCAGTACTTC
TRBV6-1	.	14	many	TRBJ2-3	CASSEALASDTQYF	TGTGCCAGCAGTGAAGCACTCGCTTCGGATACGCAGTATTTT
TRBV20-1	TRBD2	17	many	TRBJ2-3	CSAPIAGRTGITDTQYF	TGCAGTGCGCCGATAGCGGGAAGGACGGGGATCACAGATACGCAGTATTTT
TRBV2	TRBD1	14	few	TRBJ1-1	CASTEGGMNTEAFF	TGTGCCAGCACTGAAGGGGGCATGAACACTGAAGCTTTCTTT
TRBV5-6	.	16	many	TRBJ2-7	CASSLDRAGPGYEQYF	TGTGCCAGCAGCCTGGACAGAGCGGGACCCGGCTACGAGCAGTACTTC